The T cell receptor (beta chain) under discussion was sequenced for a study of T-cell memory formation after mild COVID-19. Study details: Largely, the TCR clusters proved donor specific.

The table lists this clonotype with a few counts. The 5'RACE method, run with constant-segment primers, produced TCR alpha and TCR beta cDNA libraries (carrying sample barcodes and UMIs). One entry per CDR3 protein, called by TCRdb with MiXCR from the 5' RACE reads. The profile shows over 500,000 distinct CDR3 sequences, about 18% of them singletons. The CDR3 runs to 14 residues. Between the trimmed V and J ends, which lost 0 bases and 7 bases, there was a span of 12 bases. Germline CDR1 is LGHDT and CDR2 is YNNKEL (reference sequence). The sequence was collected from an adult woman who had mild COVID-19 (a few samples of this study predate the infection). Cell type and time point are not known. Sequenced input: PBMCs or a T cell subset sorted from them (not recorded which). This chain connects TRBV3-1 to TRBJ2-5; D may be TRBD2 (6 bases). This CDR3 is CASSQEVTSWTQYF. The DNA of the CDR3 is TGTGCCAGCAGCCAAGAAGTGACTAGTTGGACCCAGTACTTC.